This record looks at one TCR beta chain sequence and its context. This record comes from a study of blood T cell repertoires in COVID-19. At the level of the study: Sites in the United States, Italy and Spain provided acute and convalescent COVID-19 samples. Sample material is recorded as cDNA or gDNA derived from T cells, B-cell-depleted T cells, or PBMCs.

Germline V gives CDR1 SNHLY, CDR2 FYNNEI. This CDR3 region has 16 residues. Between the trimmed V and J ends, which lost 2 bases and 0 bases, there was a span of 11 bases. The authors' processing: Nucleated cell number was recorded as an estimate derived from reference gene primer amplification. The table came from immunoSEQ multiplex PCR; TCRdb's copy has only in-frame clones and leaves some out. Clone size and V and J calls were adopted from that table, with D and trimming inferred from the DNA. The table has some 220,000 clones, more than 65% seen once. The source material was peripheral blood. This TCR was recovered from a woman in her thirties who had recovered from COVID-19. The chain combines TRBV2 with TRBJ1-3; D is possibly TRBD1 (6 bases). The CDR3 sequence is CASSEWRGGSGNTIYF. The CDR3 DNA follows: TGTGCCAGCAGTGAATGGAGAGGGGGCTCTGGAAACACCATATATTTT.